These T cell receptor beta chains were read from a single sample in a study of technical replicates of blood from a handful of donors. TCRdb keeps only in-frame clones here, not all; method: immunoSEQ multiplex PCR. The table shows tens of thousands of clones, with around 97% occurring only once. Source material: T cells isolated from PBMCs. These receptors were obtained from a human donor in good health. The CDR3 runs from the conserved cysteine through the conserved F or W. The D gene is left open where the match is weak. Clone size is stated in some rows and not others, as once, few, many or a class when expanded.

D gene	CDR3 length	V gene	J gene	clone size	CDR3 DNA	CDR3 protein
-	15	TRBV30	TRBJ1-1	-	TGTGCCTGGAGTTATTTGTTGGGGGCAGGGACTGAAGCTTTCTTT	CAWSYLLGAGTEAFF
TRBD1	15	TRBV15	TRBJ2-7	-	TGTGCCACCAGCAGAGATCGAGGGACAGGGTACGAGCAGTACTTC	CATSRDRGTGYEQYF
-	14	TRBV30	TRBJ1-4	-	TGTGCCTGGAGTAAAGGGGGGGGGAATGAAAAACTGTTTTTT	CAWSKGGGNEKLFF
-	14	TRBV9	TRBJ2-1	-	TGTGCCAGCAGCGTAGTGGAGCGGACCAATGAGCAGTTCTTC	CASSVVERTNEQFF
-	13	TRBV2	TRBJ2-2	-	TGTGCCAGCAGTTCAGAGAACACCGGGGAGCTGTTTTTT	CASSSENTGELFF
-	14	TRBV7-2	TRBJ1-2	-	TGTGCCAGCAGCTTAGTAGTCATTGACTATGGCTACACCTTC	CASSLVVIDYGYTF
TRBD2	15	TRBV13	TRBJ2-3	-	TGTGCCAGCAGCTTACTAGCGGGAGTGACAGATACGCAGTATTTT	CASSLLAGVTDTQYF
-	12	TRBV19	TRBJ1-1	-	TGTGCCAGTAGTATGCTCGGGTCTGAAGCTTTCTTT	CASSMLGSEAFF
-	14	TRBV5-1	TRBJ2-7	-	TGCGCCAGCAGCTTGGGAGACATGCCCTACGAGCAGTACTTC	CASSLGDMPYEQYF
-	14	TRBV28	TRBJ2-7	-	TGTGCCAGCAGCCCTCCCGGGGGTTTCGACGAGCAGTACTTC	CASSPPGGFDEQYF
-	14	TRBV19	TRBJ1-2	-	TGTGCCAGTAGTATACTCCCGACAGGCTATGGCTACACCTTC	CASSILPTGYGYTF
-	17	TRBV9	TRBJ2-2	-	TGTGCCAGCAGCGTAGGACTTGGACAATCGAACACCGGGGAGCTGTTTTTT	CASSVGLGQSNTGELFF
-	12	TRBV29-1	TRBJ2-7	-	TGCAGCGTTGAAGGAAGCGCCTACGAGCAGTACTTC	CSVEGSAYEQYF
-	15	TRBV11-2	TRBJ2-7	-	TGTGCCAGCAGCCCCACCCCTAGCGATTGGGACGAGCAGTACTTC	CASSPTPSDWDEQYF
-	18	TRBV11-2	TRBJ1-1	-	TGTGCCAGCAGCCTTAGACCTGTTTCGGCAGGGCCGAACACTGAAGCTTTCTTT	CASSLRPVSAGPNTEAFF
TRBD1	16	TRBV19	TRBJ1-5	-	TGTGCCAAAGGACAGGGGGTGGTTCGCCCTTGTCAGCCCCAGCATTTT	CAKGQGVVRPCQPQHF
TRBD1	12	TRBV7-9	TRBJ1-1	-	TGTGCCAGCACCCAGGGGGACACTGAAGCTTTCTTT	CASTQGDTEAFF
TRBD2	17	TRBV9	TRBJ2-1	-	TGTGCCAGCAGCGTAGGTACTAGCGGGGCCGACTACAATGAGCAGTTCTTC	CASSVGTSGADYNEQFF
-	11	TRBV6-1	TRBJ2-1	-	TGTGCCAGCAGGTACACGGGAGAGCAGTTCTTC	CASRYTGEQFF
TRBD2	15	TRBV7-9	TRBJ2-2	-	TGTGCCAGCAGCCAGGGACTAGCGGGCACCGGGGAGCTGTTTTTT	CASSQGLAGTGELFF
TRBD1	16	TRBV11-3	TRBJ1-3	-	TGTGCCAGCAGCTTTACTTACAGGGGTTCTGGAAACACCATATATTTT	CASSFTYRGSGNTIYF
-	17	TRBV28	TRBJ2-7	-	TGTGCCAGCAGTTTGGACTCCATGTCGGGACACACGTCCGGGCAGTACTTC	CASSLDSMSGHTSGQYF
TRBD1	15	TRBV25-1	TRBJ2-2	-	TGTGCCAGCAGTGTCGACAGGGGGCGGGCCGGGGAGCTGTTTTTT	CASSVDRGRAGELFF
-	12	TRBV10-1	TRBJ2-1	-	TGCGCCAGCAGCGACAGGTACAATGAGCAGTTCTTC	CASSDRYNEQFF
-	15	TRBV7-8	TRBJ1-2	once	TGTGCCAGCAGACCCCGTGGGGGGGACACTTCTGGCTACACCTTC	CASRPRGGDTSGYTF
TRBD2	16	TRBV7-2	TRBJ2-7	-	TGTGCCAGCAGCTTAGTAGACCAGCGGGAGAGGTACGAGCAGTACTTC	CASSLVDQRERYEQYF
-	15	TRBV2	TRBJ2-7	-	TGTGCCAGCAGTGAAATGGGGGCCCCCTTATTCGAGCAGTACTTC	CASSEMGAPLFEQYF
TRBD1	13	TRBV7-9	TRBJ2-7	-	TGTGCCAGCAGCCAGGGACAGTCCTACGAGCAGTACTTC	CASSQGQSYEQYF
TRBD1	17	TRBV28	TRBJ1-5	-	TGTGCCAGCAGTTTAGCTGGCTCTACAGGGGGAAATCAGCCCCAGCATTTT	CASSLAGSTGGNQPQHF
-	17	TRBV4-2	TRBJ2-5	-	TGTGCCAGCAGCCAAGGGACAGGTGGGACTCCCGTCGAGACCCAGTACTTC	CASSQGTGGTPVETQYF
TRBD2	18	TRBV4-2	TRBJ2-7	-	TGTGCCAGCAGCCGAGGGACTAGCGGGAGGGACCTTAGCTACGAGCAGTACTTC	CASSRGTSGRDLSYEQYF
-	13	TRBV18	TRBJ1-2	once	TGTGCCAGCTCTACCGGTAGACTCGAGGGCTACACCTTC	CASSTGRLEGYTF